The 29 T cell receptor beta chains presented below share a single source sample, sequenced in a study of blood T cells in healthy people across ages. With a J-beta primer mix and a sample-barcoded 5' primer, a second PCR ran about 6 to 11 cycles. One entry per CDR3 protein results from TCRdb running MiXCR on the 5' RACE reads. The data show some 850,000 distinct CDR3 sequences, around 25% seen once. These data also formed part of another study, on T cells of mothers and their children.

What was sequenced was blood. These receptors were obtained from a boy between 10 and 17 years old in good health.

The chain combines TRBV7-2 with TRBJ2-2; no firm D call. The CDR3 covers 14 residues. Germline CDR1 reads SGHTA; CDR2 reads FQGNSA. Trimming stripped 6 bases from V and 6 bases from J, with 14 bases between. The CDR3, as DNA: TGTGCCAGCAGGGAGCCGGGTGGGGCCGGGGAGCTGTTTTTT. Encoded protein: CASREPGGAGELFF.

This clonotype was picked up a small number of times. CDR3 protein: CASSLGGAREDTEAFF. DNA of the CDR3: TGCGCCAGCAGCTTGGGAGGGGCCAGGGAGGACACTGAAGCTTTCTTT. The chain joins TRBV5-1 to TRBJ1-1; a possible D gene is TRBD1 (5 bases). Trimming removed 0 bases at V and 3 bases at J, with 15 bases between. The CDR3 length is 16 residues. CDR1 SGHRS and CDR2 YFSETQ come from the germline V gene.

This clonotype has more than one count but fewer than ten. The chain links TRBV7-9 to TRBJ2-7; possibly TRBD1 or TRBD2 for D (5 bases each). The CDR3 extends over 15 amino acids. Germline CDR1 and CDR2: SEHNR and FQNEAQ (reference sequence). V was shortened by 6 bases and J by 2 bases, with 17 bases between the two germline ends. The CDR3 bases are TGTGCCAGCAGGCCCTATGGGGGTCTCACCTACGAGCAGTACTTC. Encoded protein: CASRPYGGLTYEQYF.

The chain carries TRBV29-1 and TRBJ2-5, with D unresolved. The CDR3 consists of 13 residues. The V and J ends lost 3 bases and 2 bases respectively, with 10 bases between them. Germline CDR1 reads SQVTM; CDR2 reads ANQGSEA. The CDR3 nucleotides are TGCAGCGTTGACGGCCTGGGGCAAGAGACCCAGTACTTC. Its protein product is CSVDGLGQETQYF. The full variable domain, rest sourced from reference TRBV29-1 and TRBJ2-5, is SAVISQKPSRDICQRGTSLTIQCQVDSQVTMMFWYRQQPGQSLTLIATANQGSEATYESGFVIDKFPISRPNLTFSTLTVSNMSPEDSSIYLCSVDGLGQETQYFGPGTRLLVL.

The chain carries TRBV28 and TRBJ1-4, with D uncertain. Per germline, CDR1 MDHEN and CDR2 SYDVKM. The germline V and J ends were trimmed by 6 bases and 2 bases, with 16 bases remaining between them. CDR3 size: 16 residues. As DNA, the CDR3 is TGTGCCAGCAGACAAAGGAGAGGTGGGACTAATGAAAAACTGTTTTTT. The encoded protein is CASRQRRGGTNEKLFF.

This rearrangement joins TRBV4-1 to TRBJ2-7, with a possible D match to TRBD1 (5 bases). CDR1 and CDR2 from the germline V gene are MGHRA and YSYEKL. V gave up 5 bases and J gave up 5 bases, with 22 bases separating them. The CDR3 has 16 amino acids. The CDR3 here is CASSSTFDSPRHEQYF. DNA of the CDR3: TGCGCCAGCAGCTCCACCTTTGACAGTCCCCGACACGAGCAGTACTTC.

This clonotype showed up just a few times. The chain combines TRBV5-1 with TRBJ2-5; 8 bases line up with TRBD2. The DNA end is a closer match to TRBJ2-7, so the J assignment may be wrong. The CDR3 covers 15 residues. The germline V gene encodes CDR1 SGHRS and CDR2 YFSETQ. CDR3 protein: CASREGAGVAVEQYF. The DNA for the CDR3 is TGCGCCAGCAGAGAAGGAGCGGGGGTAGCGGTCGAGCAGTACTTC.

This clonotype has more than one count but fewer than ten. The chain combines TRBV29-1 with TRBJ1-2; the D gene is possibly TRBD1 (5 bases). Germline V gives CDR1 SQVTM, CDR2 ANQGSEA. Trimming took off 0 bases at V and 3 bases at J, with 11 bases between the two ends. The CDR3 has 14 amino acids. The CDR3 DNA reads as TGCAGCGTTGAAGATAGGACAACGGACTATGGCTACACCTTC. Its translation is CSVEDRTTDYGYTF.

There are a few counts of this clonotype. The V and J genes are TRBV4-3 and TRBJ1-1; D not certain. V dropped 1 base and J dropped 8 bases, with 14 bases sitting between them. The CDR3 spans 14 residues. From germline, CDR1 is LGHNA and CDR2 YSLEER. CDR3 DNA sequence: TGCGCCAGCAGCCAAGTGGGCGGTAACAGCGAAGCTTTCTTT. Its translation: CASSQVGGNSEAFF.

The CDR3 spells CASSVGGDNEQFF. The CDR3, as DNA: TGTGCCAGCAGCGTAGGCGGCGATAATGAGCAGTTCTTC. The rearrangement uses TRBV9 and TRBJ2-1; no reliable D call. V lost 0 bases and J 7 bases, leaving 8 bases between the germline ends. The CDR3 consists of 13 residues. Germline V gene sequence: CDR1 SGDLS, CDR2 YYNGEE.

CDR3 DNA sequence: TGCAGCGTTGGGGTATCTGGGGCCAACGTCCTGACTTTC. Translation gives CSVGVSGANVLTF. The chain carries TRBV29-1 and TRBJ2-6; D uncertain. V was shortened by 4 bases and J by 1 base, with 5 bases between the two germline ends. CDR3 length: 13 amino acids. The germline CDR1 and CDR2 sequences are SQVTM and ANQGSEA.

The chain carries TRBV7-2 and TRBJ2-5; D might be TRBD2 (5 bases). The CDR3 spans 12 residues. Germline values: CDR1 SGHTA, CDR2 FQGNSA. With 6 bases removed from V and 13 bases from J, the gap between germline ends came to 18 bases. CDR3 coding DNA: TGTGCCAGCAGTGAGGGCAGGCGGCCCACGTACTTC. Translated, it gives CASSEGRRPTYF.

The V gene is TRBV6-5, the J gene TRBJ1-4; tentative D call: TRBD1 (5 bases). The V end lost 4 bases, the J end lost 7 bases, and 13 bases lay between the germline ends. Germline loops: CDR1 MNHEY, CDR2 SVGAGI. This CDR3 is built from 14 residues. DNA of the CDR3: TGTGCCAGCAGTTCCTCCCGGGACGGTGAAAAACTGTTTTTT. Encoded protein: CASSSSRDGEKLFF.

This clonotype was counted a few times. The chain recombines TRBV15 with TRBJ2-1; D unresolved. The V end lost 5 bases, the J end lost 0 bases, and 14 bases lay between the germline ends. CDR3 size: 16 residues. Per the germline V gene, CDR1 is LNHNV and CDR2 is YYDKDF (reference sequence). The CDR3 coding sequence is TGTGCCACCAGCTGGAGACACCCGAGCTCCTACAATGAGCAGTTCTTC. Amino acid sequence: CATSWRHPSSYNEQFF.

This sequence joins TRBV11-2 and TRBJ2-7, with 7 bases lining up with TRBD1. Trimming removed 7 bases from V and 5 bases from J; junction bases left unmatched: 8. CDR1 and CDR2 from the germline V gene are SGHAT and FQNNGV. The CDR3 is 13 residues long. CDR3 nucleotides: TGTGCCAGCAACCGCGACAGGGACAACGAGCAGTACTTC. Amino acid sequence: CASNRDRDNEQYF.

V usage is TRBV4-1 and J usage is TRBJ2-1; D gene ambiguous. TRBJ2-7 matches the DNA end more closely, so the J call is doubtful. Germline V gene lookup returns CDR1 MGHRA and CDR2 YSYEKL. The CDR3 loop spans 14 amino acids. The CDR3 region is CASSQVSSSYEQYF. In nucleotides, the CDR3 is TGCGCCAGCAGCCAAGTGAGCAGCTCCTACGAGCAGTACTTC.

The gene calls are TRBV12-5 and TRBJ2-2; D is perhaps TRBD1 or TRBD2 (5 bases each). V gave up 6 bases and J gave up 4 bases, with 18 bases separating them. CDR3 size: 16 residues. The germline V gene encodes CDR1 LGHNT and CDR2 FRNRAP. The CDR3 loop is CASGPINSGSTGELFF. The CDR3 DNA sequence: TGTGCTAGTGGCCCCATCAATTCAGGGAGCACCGGGGAGCTGTTTTTT. Based on the CDR3 plus reference TRBV12-5 and TRBJ2-2, the full variable domain is DARVTQTPRHKVTEMGQEVTMRCQPILGHNTVFWYRQTMMQGLELLAYFRNRAPLDDSGMPKDRFSAEMPDATLATLKIQPSEPRDSAVYFCASGPINSGSTGELFFGEGSRLTVL.

The CDR3 bases are TGTGCCAGCAGTCGACAAGGGGCTGGAGCTTTCTTT. It specifies CASSRQGAGAFF. The chain combines TRBV12-3 or TRBV12-4 with TRBJ1-1, with D maybe TRBD1 (5 bases). V was pared by 5 bases and J by 10 bases, with 14 bases between. This CDR3 is built from 12 residues.

In this sample, this clonotype turned up a few times. V gene TRBV28 combines with J gene TRBJ1-2; perhaps TRBD1 as D (5 bases). Germline V gene lookup returns CDR1 MDHEN and CDR2 SYDVKM. The CDR3 loop spans 17 amino acids. V was clipped by 2 bases and J by 8 bases, with 24 bases between them. CDR3 protein: CASSLRIRGRELYGYTF. Written as DNA, the CDR3 is TGTGCCAGCAGTTTACGGATCCGGGGCAGGGAATTATACGGCTACACCTTC.

This clonotype was observed a few times. The V and J genes are TRBV28 and TRBJ2-1; D is ambiguous. Per germline, CDR1 MDHEN and CDR2 SYDVKM. V lost 6 bases to trimming and J lost 4 bases, with 16 bases between them. The CDR3 loop spans 15 amino acids. The CDR3 reads CASSPQTIGYNEQFF. Written as DNA, the CDR3 is TGTGCCAGCAGCCCTCAGACAATCGGGTACAATGAGCAGTTCTTC.

In its sample, this clonotype was seen a few times. Its ends do not fully match the called genes, so a read error is possible. This chain links TRBV4-1 with TRBJ1-4; D not resolved. Germline loops: CDR1 MGHRA, CDR2 YSYEKL. This CDR3 comprises 15 residues. CDR3 in DNA: TGCGCCAGCAGCCATGGTCAGGCCTCGAGGAGAAAACTGCTTTTT. Encoded protein: CASSHGQASRRKLLF.

V is TRBV3-1 and J is TRBJ1-3, with D uncertain. Germline-derived CDR1 and CDR2 are LGHDT and YNNKEL (reference sequence). This CDR3 has 16 amino acids. The germline V and J ends were trimmed by 0 bases and 2 bases, with 11 bases remaining between them. CDR3 loop: CASSQDAGMAGNTIYF. The CDR3 DNA follows: TGTGCCAGCAGCCAAGATGCGGGGATGGCTGGAAACACCATATATTTT.

This clonotype was detected only a few times. The chain has TRBV5-5 and TRBJ1-2; 11 bases align to TRBD1. This CDR3 contains 15 residues. Germline values: CDR1 SGHKS, CDR2 YYEKEE (reference sequence). Trimming at V came to 4 bases and at J to 5 bases, leaving 7 bases not matched to a gene. DNA of the CDR3: TGTGCCAGCAGCCTGACGGACAGGGGGCTGTATGGCTACACCTTC. Its translation: CASSLTDRGLYGYTF.

The chain couples TRBV5-5 to TRBJ1-5, with 12 bases fitting TRBD1. V was clipped by 3 bases and J by 5 bases; unmatched bases: 9. The CDR3 has 17 amino acids. CDR1 and CDR2 (germline): SGHKS, YYEKEE (reference sequence). The CDR3 here is CASSSGTGGAWDQPQHF. The CDR3 DNA follows: TGTGCCAGCAGCTCGGGGACAGGGGGCGCATGGGATCAGCCCCAGCATTTT.

This clonotype has more than one count but fewer than ten. This sequence joins TRBV10-3 and TRBJ2-2; D is possibly TRBD1 or TRBD2 (6 bases each). The CDR3 covers 15 residues. CDR1 is ENHRY and CDR2 is SYGVKD in the germline V gene. V lost 8 bases and J 6 bases, leaving 19 bases between the germline ends. The CDR3 region has the DNA TGTGCCATCGGCTTAAAGGGGGGCGCGGCCGGGGAGCTGTTTTTT. Protein product: CAIGLKGGAAGELFF.

V gene TRBV6-1 combines with J gene TRBJ2-2; 10 nucleotides line up with TRBD2. The germline V gene has CDR1 MNHNS and CDR2 SASEGT. The junction had 4 bases not matched to a gene; V was cut back by 5 bases and J by 4 bases. CDR3 length equals 15 residues. The CDR3 nucleotides read TGTGCCAGCAGTCCAGCGGGAGGGCCCACCGGGGAGCTGTTTTTT. It encodes CASSPAGGPTGELFF.

This chain connects TRBV7-9 to TRBJ2-1, with 12 nucleotides matching TRBD2. The J segment lost 5 bases and the V segment lost 1 base, leaving 6 bases of the junction unmatched. Germline V gene data show CDR1 as SEHNR and CDR2 as FQNEAQ (reference sequence). The length of the CDR3 is 17 residues. Here the CDR3 DNA reads TGTGCCAGCAGCTTAGGTACAGGACTAGCGGGGAACAATGAGCAGTTCTTC. As protein: CASSLGTGLAGNNEQFF.

This clonotype showed up just a few times. This chain links TRBV6-1 with TRBJ1-2; 7 bases match TRBD1. The germline V gene has CDR1 MNHNS and CDR2 SASEGT. This CDR3 has 13 amino acids. V was clipped by 2 bases and J by 4 bases; unmatched bases: 1. CDR3 protein: CASSEWTGYGYTF. DNA for the CDR3: TGTGCCAGCAGTGAATGGACAGGCTATGGCTACACCTTC.

The chain combines TRBV5-1 with TRBJ2-3; 7 bases line up with TRBD1. Germline assignment: CDR1 SGHRS and CDR2 YFSETQ. The V and J ends lost 3 bases and 4 bases, in that order; junction bases with no gene match: 5. This CDR3 region has 14 residues. CDR3 loop: CASSYTGDPDTQYF. As DNA, the CDR3 is TGCGCCAGCAGCTATACAGGGGACCCAGATACGCAGTATTTT. Complete variable domain (other parts from reference TRBV5-1 and TRBJ2-3): KAGVTQTPRYLIKTRGQQVTLSCSPISGHRSVSWYQQTPGQGLQFLFEYFSETQRNKGNFPGRFSGRQFSNSRSEMNVSTLELGDSALYLCASSYTGDPDTQYFGPGTRLTVL.